Listed below are T cell receptor beta chains from one sample, sequenced in a study of radiation and T cells in renal cell carcinoma. Only in-frame clones appear in the TCRdb table, and some are missing; sequencing was by immunoSEQ multiplex PCR. Here the sample spans 18,000 or so clones, roughly 54% being singletons. The source was tumor tissue, collected from a patient whose treatment included radiotherapy and nephrectomy. The receptor set was obtained from a man aged 50 to 59 with renal cell carcinoma. Each CDR3 is given with its conserved first and last residue. D genes are given only for firm matches. The size field is filled for only some rows; it gives once, few, many or a size class.

>TRBJ2-5|NA|NA|TRBV7-7
CASSMGHGETQYF
TGTGCTAGCAGCATGGGACATGGGGAGACCCAGTACTTC
>TRBJ1-2|NA|few|TRBV6-5
CATHSNYGYTF
TGTGCCACACACTCTAACTATGGCTACACCTTC
>TRBJ2-5|TRBD2|NA|TRBV19
CASSMAGGSETQYF
TGTGCCAGTAGTATGGCGGGAGGGTCAGAGACCCAGTACTTC
>TRBJ2-7|NA|NA|TRBV27
CASSLQAFYEQYF
TGTGCCAGCAGTTTACAGGCGTTCTACGAGCAGTACTTC
>TRBJ2-3|TRBD2|many|TRBV11-2
CASSPGLAGENTQYF
TGTGCCAGCAGCCCTGGACTAGCGGGAGAAAATACGCAGTATTTT
>TRBJ1-4|TRBD1|medium-sized|TRBV6-5
CASSSTGGGGEKLFF
TGTGCCAGCAGCTCGACAGGGGGGGGAGGTGAAAAACTGTTTTTT
>TRBJ2-3|NA|NA|TRBV5-4
CASSILGAQGTDTQYF
TGTGCCAGCAGCATCCTCGGGGCTCAGGGCACAGATACGCAGTATTTT
>TRBJ2-3|NA|NA|TRBV15
CATTPGTDTQYF
TGTGCCACCACCCCAGGGACAGATACGCAGTATTTT
>TRBJ2-7|TRBD2|NA|TRBV2
CASSRTSGTQYEQYF
TGTGCCAGCAGCCGAACTAGCGGGACGCAGTACGAGCAGTACTTC
>TRBJ2-2|NA|few|TRBV9
CASSTGSVGTGELFF
TGTGCCAGCAGCACGGGCTCGGTGGGCACCGGGGAGCTGTTTTTT
>TRBJ2-5|TRBD1|NA|TRBV9
CASSAHLTGGRETQYF
TGTGCCAGCAGCGCACACCTTACAGGGGGCAGGGAGACCCAGTACTTC
>TRBJ2-7|NA|NA|TRBV6-1
CASSEGAGTYEQYF
TGTGCCAGCAGTGAAGGAGCGGGCACCTACGAGCAGTACTTC
>TRBJ2-4|NA|NA|TRBV2
CASSATGVGKNIQYF
TGTGCCAGCAGCGCCACGGGGGTGGGCAAAAACATTCAGTACTTC
>TRBJ2-3|NA|NA|TRBV4-1
CASSQAESTDTQYF
TGCGCCAGCAGCCAAGCCGAGAGCACAGATACGCAGTATTTT
>TRBJ2-7|NA|NA|TRBV28
CASSLAHGAVYEQYF
TGTGCCAGCAGTTTAGCACACGGGGCCGTCTACGAGCAGTACTTC
>TRBJ2-1|NA|NA|TRBV9
CASSVGEAYNEQFF
TGTGCCAGCAGCGTAGGAGAGGCCTACAATGAGCAGTTCTTC
>TRBJ1-1|NA|NA|TRBV4-1
CASSPHEGSTEAFF
TGCGCCAGCAGCCCACATGAGGGTAGCACTGAAGCTTTCTTT
>TRBJ1-1|NA|NA|TRBV19
CASSVKGDTEAFF
TGTGCCAGTAGTGTCAAGGGGGACACTGAAGCTTTCTTT
>TRBJ2-1|NA|NA|TRBV30
CAWSVGLGAGEQFF
TGTGCCTGGAGTGTAGGGCTGGGGGCAGGTGAGCAGTTCTTC
>TRBJ2-3|NA|NA|TRBV19
CASKDRWTQYF
TGTGCCAGTAAAGACAGATGGACGCAGTATTTT
>TRBJ2-7|NA|NA|TRBV5-5
CASSLGAERYEQYF
TGTGCCAGCAGCTTGGGGGCCGAGAGGTACGAGCAGTACTTC
>TRBJ2-7|TRBD2|NA|TRBV6-5
CASSITGTSGYEQYF
TGTGCCAGCAGCATTACCGGGACTAGCGGGTACGAGCAGTACTTC
>TRBJ2-5|TRBD2|NA|TRBV5-5
CASSQGTSDYQETQYF
TGTGCCAGCAGCCAAGGGACTAGCGACTACCAAGAGACCCAGTACTTC
>TRBJ2-7|NA|few|TRBV10-3
CATLQGVNEQYF
TGTGCCACCCTACAGGGAGTCAACGAGCAGTACTTC
>TRBJ2-1|TRBD2|NA|TRBV10-2
CASGTSGGLNEQFF
TGCGCCAGCGGGACTAGCGGGGGACTCAATGAGCAGTTCTTC
>TRBJ1-3|TRBD1|NA|TRBV5-1
CASSLTGDPGNTIYF
TGCGCCAGCAGCCTCACAGGGGACCCTGGAAACACCATATATTTT
>TRBJ1-4|TRBD1|NA|TRBV7-8
CASSLAGQGVANEKLFF
TGTGCCAGCAGCTTAGCCGGACAGGGCGTTGCTAATGAAAAACTGTTTTTT
>TRBJ2-3|NA|many|TRBV27
CASSENRDTDTQYF
TGTGCCAGCAGCGAAAACAGGGACACAGATACGCAGTATTTT
>TRBJ2-1|NA|medium-sized|TRBV15
CATSRDMNNEQFF
TGTGCCACCAGCAGGGACATGAACAATGAGCAGTTCTTC
>TRBJ2-2|NA|NA|TRBV15
CATSRDPVRGLGTGELFF
TGTGCCACCAGCAGAGACCCGGTCCGGGGATTGGGTACCGGGGAGCTGTTTTTT
>TRBJ2-1|NA|NA|TRBV10-3
CAIREGDSSYNEQFF
TGTGCCATCAGGGAGGGGGATAGCTCCTACAATGAGCAGTTCTTC
>TRBJ1-2|NA|NA|TRBV6-6
CASSPNRNGQPYGYTF
TGTGCCAGCAGTCCCAACAGAAACGGACAGCCTTATGGCTACACCTTC
>TRBJ2-7|NA|NA|TRBV7-9
CASSRRGNRGSNEQYF
TGTGCCAGCAGCCGGCGGGGAAACAGGGGCTCCAACGAGCAGTACTTC
>TRBJ1-2|TRBD1|NA|TRBV7-2
CASSLDPGTAYGYTF
TGTGCCAGCAGCTTAGATCCCGGGACAGCCTATGGCTACACCTTC
>TRBJ2-5|NA|NA|TRBV5-5
CASSLGDPGGETQYF
TGTGCCAGCAGCTTAGGGGATCCGGGTGGTGAGACCCAGTACTTC
>TRBJ2-2|NA|NA|TRBV25-1
CASKGGYTGELFF
TGTGCCAGCAAAGGAGGGTACACCGGGGAGCTGTTTTTT
>TRBJ2-7|NA|NA|TRBV11-2
CASSFTSIYEQYF
TGTGCCAGCAGCTTCACTAGCATCTACGAGCAGTACTTC
>TRBJ2-1|TRBD1|few|TRBV28
CASSKGAAYEQFF
TGTGCCAGCAGTAAGGGGGCCGCGTATGAGCAGTTCTTC
>TRBJ1-1|NA|NA|TRBV15
CATKFQTDTEAFF
TGTGCCACCAAGTTCCAGACAGACACTGAAGCTTTCTTT
>TRBJ2-1|NA|NA|TRBV9
CASSVALGGPSYNEQFF
TGTGCCAGCAGCGTAGCGTTGGGAGGACCATCCTACAATGAGCAGTTCTTC
>TRBJ2-1|NA|NA|TRBV14
CASSQGWGSEQFF
TGTGCCAGCAGCCAAGGATGGGGTTCTGAGCAGTTCTTC
>TRBJ2-3|NA|NA|TRBV6-1
CASNPEGGASDTQYF
TGTGCCAGCAACCCAGAAGGGGGGGCGTCGGATACGCAGTATTTT
>TRBJ2-5|TRBD1|NA|TRBV29-1
CSVRTGKETQYF
TGCAGCGTTCGGACAGGGAAAGAGACCCAGTACTTC
>TRBJ2-1|NA|NA|TRBV5-1
CASSPQGGVYNEQFF
TGCGCCAGCAGTCCCCAGGGTGGAGTTTACAATGAGCAGTTCTTC
>TRBJ2-5|NA|few|TRBV30
CAWTPPGGTQYF
TGTGCCTGGACCCCCCCCGGGGGGACCCAGTACTTC
>TRBJ1-2|TRBD1|NA|TRBV4-1
CASSFRTGNNYGYTF
TGCGCCAGCAGCTTTCGGACAGGGAATAACTATGGCTACACCTTC
>TRBJ2-3|NA|once|TRBV5-1
CASSRPESTDTQYF
TGCGCCAGCAGCCGCCCGGAGAGTACAGATACGCAGTATTTT
>TRBJ2-5|NA|NA|TRBV14
CASSQDNGETQYF
TGTGCCAGCAGCCAAGACAACGGAGAGACCCAGTACTTC
>TRBJ2-1|TRBD1|NA|TRBV7-2
CASSFALGQPYNEQFF
TGTGCCAGCAGCTTCGCCTTGGGACAGCCCTACAATGAGCAGTTCTTC
>TRBJ2-7|NA|NA|TRBV18
CASSPQWGAYEQYF
TGTGCCAGCTCACCTCAATGGGGGGCCTACGAGCAGTACTTC
>TRBJ1-2|TRBD1|NA|TRBV6-5
CASSYLDRNPYGYTF
TGTGCCAGCAGTTATCTGGACAGGAATCCCTATGGCTACACCTTC
>TRBJ2-5|TRBD2|few|TRBV30
CAWGSGATRETQYF
TGTGCCTGGGGTAGCGGGGCAACGCGGGAGACCCAGTACTTC
>TRBJ2-3|NA|once|TRBV6-1
CATITNPVSTDTQYF
TGTGCCACAATAACGAATCCAGTTAGCACAGATACGCAGTATTTT
>TRBJ1-4|TRBD1|NA|TRBV7-2
CASSVQGIGNEKLFF
TGTGCCAGCAGCGTACAGGGGATAGGGAATGAAAAACTGTTTTTT
>TRBJ1-2|NA|NA|TRBV18
CASSPGKQGIRNYGYTF
TGTGCCAGCTCACCAGGGAAACAGGGTATTAGGAACTATGGCTACACCTTC